The 32 T cell receptor beta chains given below trace back to one sample, sequenced in a study of regulatory T cells in long-lasting Graves disease. Arm-PCR of CDR3 regions and iRepertoire HTBI primers were used to build TCR beta libraries. Using its own MiXCR run on the multiplex PCR reads, TCRdb lists one record per CDR3 protein. The data show about 500,000 distinct CDR3 sequences, about 17% seen once. Time point denoted: newly diagnosed GD, antithyroid drugs for less than 3 months. Construction of the TCR library relied on RNA isolated from PBMCs. This same sample was also part of a study on T cells in Graves' hyperthyroidism and ophthalmopathy.

Sequencing used peripheral blood mononuclear cells (PBMCs), obtained at new diagnosis, from a patient treated with antithyroid drugs. Receptor source: a man aged 35 to 55 with Graves disease.

The V gene is TRBV20-1, the J gene TRBJ2-7, with 7 positions matching TRBD1. Trimming took 6 bases from V and 5 from J; bases not matched to a gene: 7. There are 12 residues in the CDR3. Looked up from germline, CDR1 is DFQATT and CDR2 is SNEGSKA (reference sequence). This chain's CDR3 is CSADREANEQYF. The DNA of the CDR3 is TGCAGTGCCGACAGGGAAGCCAACGAGCAGTACTTC.

On this clonotype itself: At one boundary the junction diverges from the germline segment, which might be a read error. This chain connects TRBV5-5 to TRBJ2-3; D remains unclear. The CDR3 totals 12 residues. Germline CDR1 is SGHKS and CDR2 is YYEKEE (reference sequence). As DNA, the CDR3 is TGTGCCAGCAGCTTAAGCACAGATACGAAGTATTTT. Translated, it gives CASSLSTDTKYF.

This clonotype appeared many times. The chain links TRBV20-1 to TRBJ2-7; D unresolved. This CDR3 region has 16 residues. V lost 5 bases to trimming and J lost 0 bases, with 20 bases between them. Per the germline V gene, CDR1 is DFQATT and CDR2 is SNEGSKA (reference sequence). CDR3 residues: CSAPKTASWASYEQYF. The CDR3, as DNA: TGCAGTGCTCCCAAAACGGCCAGTTGGGCCTCCTACGAGCAGTACTTC.

This clonotype has a count of ten or more. V is TRBV5-8 and J is TRBJ1-3; D uncertain. The V end lost 2 bases, the J end lost 0 bases, and 12 bases lay between the germline ends. The CDR3 covers 16 residues. From germline, CDR1 is SGHTS and CDR2 YDEGEE. CDR3 in DNA: TGTGCCAGCAGCTTAGTTGGCGCTACCTCTGGAAACACCATATATTTT. Amino acid sequence: CASSLVGATSGNTIYF.

This clonotype was detected ten times or more. CDR3 region: CATSDPGAGREQYF. The CDR3 region has the DNA TGTGCCACCAGTGATCCCGGTGCCGGGAGGGAGCAGTACTTC. This rearrangement joins TRBV24-1 to TRBJ2-7, with 7 bases that match TRBD2. Unmatched junction bases numbered 8, after V lost 3 bases and J lost 7 bases. The CDR3 spans 14 residues. Germline V gives CDR1 KGHDR, CDR2 SFDVKD.

This clonotype appeared many times. V and J are TRBV20-1 and TRBJ2-7; D tentatively fits TRBD1 or TRBD2 (5 bases each). Germline CDR1 reads DFQATT; CDR2 reads SNEGSKA (reference sequence). V was cut by 7 bases and J by 4 bases, with 20 bases left in between. There are 14 residues in the CDR3. This chain's CDR3 is CSVADEGSGYEQYF. The CDR3 DNA reads as TGCAGTGTAGCCGATGAGGGGAGTGGTTACGAGCAGTACTTC.

This clonotype was detected ten times or more. This chain connects TRBV5-1 to TRBJ2-1; D is uncertain. The J call may be mistaken, given a closer DNA end match to TRBJ2-5. This CDR3 region has 15 residues. Germline V gene data show CDR1 as SGHRS and CDR2 as YFSETQ. Here the CDR3 reads CASSLDRPGLKTQYF. In nucleotides, the CDR3 is TGCGCCAGCAGCTTGGATCGACCGGGTTTGAAGACCCAGTACTTC.

This clonotype was detected many times. The J gene is TRBJ2-2, the V gene TRBV6-1; 7 bases line up with TRBD2. The CDR3 contains 15 residues. The germline V gene has CDR1 MNHNS and CDR2 SASEGT. The J segment lost 3 bases and the V segment lost 3 bases, leaving 4 bases of the junction unmatched. The CDR3 bases are TGTGCCAGCAGTGAGACTAGCAGATACACCGGGGAGCTGTTTTTT. Amino acid sequence: CASSETSRYTGELFF.

This clonotype was observed a few times. A much bigger clone sits one base away, suggesting this may be a read error. Without the conserved terminal phenylalanine or tryptophan, this CDR3 likely stems from a read error. The chain has TRBV5-1 and TRBJ1-1, with a weak D call TRBD1 (6 bases). CDR3 length equals 12 residues. The germline V and J ends were trimmed by 4 bases and 6 bases, with 10 bases remaining between them. Germline-derived CDR1 and CDR2 are SGHRS and YFSETQ. CDR3 bases: TGCGCCAGCAGCCCTAACAGGGCTGAAGCTTTCCTT. Translation gives CASSPNRAEAFL.

The chain combines TRBV19 with TRBJ1-5; D possibly corresponds to TRBD1 (5 bases). V gave up 3 bases and J gave up 7 bases, with 19 bases separating them. CDR1 is LNHDA and CDR2 is SQIVND in the germline V gene (reference sequence). There are 16 residues in the CDR3. Here the CDR3 DNA reads TGTGCCAGTAGTATGGTCCTCGCGGCAGGGCGACAGCCCCAGCATTTT. Translating gives CASSMVLAAGRQPQHF.

This clonotype appeared many times. This chain joins TRBV2 and TRBJ1-5, with D perhaps matching TRBD1 (6 bases). Germline CDR1 reads SNHLY; CDR2 reads FYNNEI. V lost 8 bases, J lost 5 bases, and 16 bases lay in between. The CDR3 loop spans 14 amino acids. CDR3 loop: CASVGGQRDQPQHF. DNA for the CDR3: TGTGCCAGCGTAGGTGGACAGAGAGATCAGCCCCAGCATTTT.

In its sample, this clonotype was seen many times. One end of the junction fails to match germline, which may point to a read error. The chain combines TRBV5-1 with TRBJ2-3; 11 nucleotides agree with TRBD2. CDR1 is SGHRS, CDR2 YFSETQ, per germline. CDR3 length: 15 amino acids. The CDR3 is CASSSLAGEGDTQYF. DNA for the CDR3: TGTGCCAGCAGCTCACTAGCGGGAGAAGGAGATACGCAGTATTTT.

This clonotype was counted ten times or more. The chain employs TRBV2 and TRBJ1-1, with a tentative D call TRBD1 (5 bases). Germline CDR1 is SNHLY and CDR2 is FYNNEI. CDR3 length: 16 residues. Trimming pared 2 bases from V and 1 base from J, leaving 14 bases between. CDR3 bases: TGTGCCAGCAGTGAATACGCTTTTCAGGGGAACACTGAAGCTTTCTTT. This encodes CASSEYAFQGNTEAFF.

This clonotype was recorded many times. V and J are TRBV12-3 or TRBV12-4 and TRBJ1-5; 9 bases are shared with TRBD1. The V gene end was trimmed by 4 bases and the J gene end by 1 base; junction bases not matched to a gene: 2. The CDR3 runs 15 residues. The CDR3 here is CASSSGTGSNQPQHF. CDR3 DNA sequence: TGTGCCAGCAGTTCCGGGACAGGGAGCAATCAGCCCCAGCATTTT.

V is TRBV24-1 and J is TRBJ2-3, with D unclear. This CDR3 contains 13 residues. Trimming removed 7 bases from V and 9 bases from J, with 16 bases in between. CDR1 and CDR2 from the germline V gene are KGHDR and SFDVKD. The CDR3 DNA sequence: TGTGCCACCAGCTCCCTACAACTGGGCACGCAGTATTTT. Encoded protein: CATSSLQLGTQYF.

This clonotype was counted between two and nine times. The chain couples TRBV7-6 to TRBJ2-1; D uncertain. The germline V gene encodes CDR1 SGHVS and CDR2 FNYEAQ. This CDR3 has 13 residues. The ends were cut back, 5 bases at V and 4 bases at J, with 9 bases in the middle. The CDR3 DNA reads as TGTGCCAGCAGCGTAAGTCGGTACAATGAGCAGTTCTTC. It specifies CASSVSRYNEQFF. Using reference TRBV7-6 and TRBJ2-1 for the parts outside the CDR3, the full variable domain is GAGVSQSPRYKVTKRGQDVALRCDPISGHVSLYWYRQALGQGPEFLTYFNYEAQQDKSGLPNDRFSAERPEGSISTLTIQRTEQRDSAMYRCASSVSRYNEQFFGPGTRLTVL.

At least ten counts were recorded for this clonotype. The J gene is TRBJ2-3, the V gene TRBV28; 11 nucleotides agree with TRBD2. From germline, CDR1 is MDHEN and CDR2 SYDVKM. The CDR3 is 17 residues long. Trimming cost V 5 bases and J 2 bases; bases outside gene matches: 9. The CDR3: CASSPMTSGTYTDTQYF. Here the CDR3 DNA reads TGTGCCAGCAGTCCCATGACTAGCGGGACCTACACAGATACGCAGTATTTT.

The chain couples TRBV6-2 or TRBV6-3 to TRBJ1-2; D not certain. The CDR3 contains 12 residues. V shed 6 bases and J shed 8 bases, with 13 bases lying between them. CDR1 is MNHEY and CDR2 is SVGEGT in the germline V gene. The CDR3 sequence: CASSGLVEGYTF. The CDR3 DNA sequence: TGTGCCAGCAGCGGGCTCGTGGAAGGCTACACCTTC.

This clonotype was seen repeatedly, ten times or more. The gene calls are TRBV2 and TRBJ2-7; perhaps D is TRBD1 or TRBD2 (5 bases each). This CDR3 is 14 amino acids long. The germline CDR1 and CDR2 sequences are SNHLY and FYNNEI. Trimming cost V 6 bases and J 3 bases, with 15 bases left between them. The CDR3 loop reads CASSGPGTGYEQYF. CDR3 bases: TGTGCCAGCAGCGGGCCCGGGACGGGCTACGAGCAGTACTTC.

Ten or more counts support this clonotype. The rearrangement uses TRBV24-1 and TRBJ1-2; TRBD1 aligns across 11 bases. The CDR3 covers 15 residues. Germline V lookup: CDR1 KGHDR, CDR2 SFDVKD. Trimming removed 4 bases from V and 3 bases from J; junction bases left unmatched: 3. CDR3 sequence: CATSDPGQGDYGYTF. CDR3 bases: TGTGCCACCAGTGACCCGGGACAGGGGGACTATGGCTACACCTTC.

In its sample, this clonotype was seen a few times. The rearrangement links TRBV29-1 to TRBJ1-1, with D uncertain. CDR3 length: 12 amino acids. Germline V gene sequence: CDR1 SQVTM, CDR2 ANQGSEA. V dropped 3 bases and J dropped 7 bases, with 12 bases sitting between them. The CDR3 bases are TGCAGCGTTGATTCCCCCGGAGTTGAAGCTTTCTTT. It specifies CSVDSPGVEAFF.

This clonotype was observed many times. This chain links TRBV12-3 or TRBV12-4 with TRBJ2-7; 8 bases map to TRBD2. This CDR3 comprises 14 residues. J lost 3 bases, V lost 6 bases, and 7 bases had no gene match. The CDR3 nucleotides are TGTGCCAGCAGGAGCGGGAGATCACTCTACGAGCAGTACTTC. Amino acids: CASRSGRSLYEQYF.

This clonotype appeared a few times. The rearrangement uses TRBV3-1 and TRBJ2-1, with a weak D call TRBD2 (5 bases). Per germline, CDR1 LGHDT and CDR2 YNNKEL (reference sequence). The CDR3 has 14 amino acids. Trimming removed 1 base from V and 12 bases from J, with 16 bases in between. CDR3 region: CASSQATRGGGQFF. Here the CDR3 DNA reads TGTGCCAGCAGCCAAGCTACTAGAGGAGGTGGGCAGTTCTTC.

This clonotype was seen more than once but under ten times. The rearrangement joins TRBV12-3 or TRBV12-4 to TRBJ2-6, with D perhaps being TRBD1 or TRBD2 (7 bases each). V was shortened by 4 bases and J by 4 bases, with 20 bases between the two germline ends. The CDR3 has 18 amino acids. The DNA of the CDR3 is TGTGCCAGCAGTTGGGCCGGGCAGGGGGGGTCCGGGGCCAACGTCCTGACTTTC. Amino acid sequence: CASSWAGQGGSGANVLTF.

This clonotype was detected only a few times. V is TRBV2 and J is TRBJ1-5; possible D gene TRBD1, 5 bases. V lost 5 bases, J lost 6 bases, and 14 bases lay in between. The CDR3 loop spans 14 amino acids. Germline loops: CDR1 SNHLY, CDR2 FYNNEI. DNA of the CDR3: TGTGCCAGCAGTTATCCAGGGATTTTTCAGCCCCAGCATTTT. Its protein product is CASSYPGIFQPQHF.

This clonotype was observed a handful of times. V is TRBV6-5 and J is TRBJ2-4, with D perhaps TRBD1 (5 bases). The V end was cut by 0 bases, the J end by 4 bases, with 13 bases between. This CDR3 has 16 residues. Germline V gene data show CDR1 as MNHEY and CDR2 as SVGAGI. The CDR3 loop is CASSYSWGPPKNIQYF. CDR3 bases: TGTGCCAGCAGTTACTCGTGGGGCCCACCAAAAAACATTCAGTACTTC.

This clonotype was recorded many times. This CDR3 is CASSFRILSSYNEQFF. The CDR3 DNA reads TGTGCCAGCAGTTTCCGGATTTTGAGCTCCTACAATGAGCAGTTCTTC. The rearrangement links TRBV27 to TRBJ2-1, with D uncertain. V lost 3 bases and J lost 0, with 12 bases in between. The CDR3 runs to 16 residues. Germline V CDR1 and CDR2: MNHEY, SMNVEV (reference sequence).

This clonotype was detected ten times or more. J is TRBJ2-7 and V is TRBV11-3; D is uncertain. CDR1 is SGHNT, CDR2 YENEEA, per germline. The ends were cut back, 8 bases at V and 6 bases at J, with 14 bases in the middle. The CDR3 has 12 amino acids. The CDR3 region is CASQIQDGEQYF. In nucleotides, the CDR3 is TGTGCCAGCCAGATTCAGGACGGCGAGCAGTACTTC. Drawing the rest from reference TRBV11-3 and TRBJ2-7, the complete variable domain is EAGVVQSPRYKIIEKKQPVAFWCNPISGHNTLYWYLQNLGQGPELLIRYENEEAVDDSQLPKDRFSAERLKGVDSTLKIQPAELGDSAVYLCASQIQDGEQYFGPGTRLTVT.

As for this clonotype: With a far larger clone one base away, a read error is the likely cause. This chain uses TRBV11-3 with TRBJ2-4, with D tentatively TRBD2 (5 bases). Germline V lookup: CDR1 SGHNT, CDR2 YENEEA. This CDR3 is 16 amino acids long. CDR3 region: CASSLGAAGGIDEQSF. CDR3 sequence (DNA): TGTGCCAGCAGCTTAGGGGCGGCAGGAGGAATCGATGAGCAGTCCTTC.

This clonotype was detected ten times or more. The chain joins TRBV5-1 to TRBJ1-4; 10 bases align to TRBD1. The germline gives CDR1 SGHRS, CDR2 YFSETQ. The CDR3 totals 15 residues. V lost 1 base to trimming and J lost 6 bases; unmatched junction nucleotides: 3. CDR3 sequence (DNA): TGCGCCAGCAGCTTGTTCGGGACAGGGGATGAAAAACTGTTTTTT. Protein product: CASSLFGTGDEKLFF.

The genes are TRBV12-3 or TRBV12-4 and TRBJ2-2, with a tentative D call TRBD2 (6 bases). Trimming shortened V by 10 bases and J by 8 bases, and 17 bases separated the two germline ends. The CDR3 is 13 amino acids. The CDR3 is CATGGWGKGELFF. CDR3 DNA sequence: TGTGCCACCGGGGGTTGGGGGAAAGGGGAGCTGTTTTTT.

Ten or more counts support this clonotype. The chain combines TRBV5-1 with TRBJ2-1; 11 bases map to TRBD2. In germline, CDR1 is SGHRS, CDR2 YFSETQ. The CDR3 consists of 17 residues. The trim removed 4 bases at V and 3 bases at J, leaving 9 bases unmatched. The CDR3 region has the DNA TGCGCCAGCAGCATAAATAGCGGGAGGGCCTTCTACAATGAGCAGTTCTTC. As protein: CASSINSGRAFYNEQFF.